The entry that follows covers one T cell receptor (beta chain) sequence. Generated by immunoSEQ multiplex PCR, the TCRdb table keeps only in-frame clones and is missing some. The repertoire holds around 2.5 million clones, over 85% seen once, with more than 0.35% in the top ten. These data come from a study of shared clonotypes between healthy human individuals. Study background: Donors were a couple of women and three men aged 18 to 49.

Material: naive CD4+ T cells from PBMCs. Subset denoted: CD45RA+ positively selected. This receptor was taken from a man between 18 and 35 years old in good health. Some clones in this sample may be carry-over from other donors' samples.

As DNA, the CDR3 is TGTGCCAGCAGCGTAAGGGGTTACAATCAGCCCCAGCATTTT. Its translation is CASSVRGYNQPQHF. The rearrangement uses TRBV5-4 and TRBJ1-5, with a possible D match to TRBD1 (5 bases). Between the trimmed V and J ends, which lost 4 bases and 3 bases, there was a span of 11 bases. The CDR3 consists of 14 residues. Per germline, CDR1 SGHNT and CDR2 YYREEE (reference sequence).